This T cell receptor (beta chain) emerged from a study of vaccination and CD4 T cells after COVID-19. The wider study: Post-vaccine sampling followed dose two by a median approximately 70 days (range 14 to 241).

Treatment in this sample: approximately 9-day PBMC culture with coronavirus spike peptide pools or control peptides (ViraFEST assay). PBMCs, plated at roughly 2 million per well, were grown in the presence of roughly 10 IU/ml IL-2 and roughly 10 ug/ml peptide pools. Negative selection yielded CD4+ T cells from day-10 cultures. Cultured CD4+ T-cell DNA underwent Oncomine TCR Beta short-read sequencing. MiXCR, applied by TCRdb to the PCR reads, yields one record per CDR3 protein. This sample has 15,000 or so distinct CDR3 sequences, with about 57% found just once. This clonotype occurred once. Its target is not known. CDR1 and CDR2 from the germline V gene are LNHNV and YYDKDF (reference sequence). The CDR3 sequence is 14 residues long. V was clipped by 8 bases and J by 0 bases, with 14 bases between them.

Sequenced input: CD4+ T cells from blood, cultured in vitro. The chain joins TRBV15 to TRBJ2-7, with TRBD2 as a possible D gene (6 bases). This sequence was found in a human donor who had recovered from COVID-19. The CDR3 DNA follows: TGTGCCACCGGGACTGGTGGAAGCTCCTACGAGCAGTACTTC. It specifies CATGTGGSSYEQYF.